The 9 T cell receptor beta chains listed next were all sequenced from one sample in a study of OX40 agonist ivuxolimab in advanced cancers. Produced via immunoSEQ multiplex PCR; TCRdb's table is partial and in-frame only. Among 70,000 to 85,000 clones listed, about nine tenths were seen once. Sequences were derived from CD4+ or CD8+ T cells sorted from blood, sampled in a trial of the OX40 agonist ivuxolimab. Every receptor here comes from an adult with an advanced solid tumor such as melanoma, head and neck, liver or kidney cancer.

CDR3 nucleotides: TGCGCCAGCAGCTCCCGACAGGTCCGCACAGATACGCAGTATTTT. Translated, it gives CASSSRQVRTDTQYF. This chain links TRBV5-1 with TRBJ2-3, with TRBD1 as a possible D gene (6 bases). Trimming left V 3 bases short and J 1 base short, with 12 bases between. This CDR3 spans 15 amino acids. Germline V gives CDR1 SGHRS, CDR2 YFSETQ. The full variable domain, its missing parts supplied by reference TRBV5-1 and TRBJ2-3, is KAGVTQTPRYLIKTRGQQVTLSCSPISGHRSVSWYQQTPGQGLQFLFEYFSETQRNKGNFPGRFSGRQFSNSRSEMNVSTLELGDSALYLCASSSRQVRTDTQYFGPGTRLTVL.

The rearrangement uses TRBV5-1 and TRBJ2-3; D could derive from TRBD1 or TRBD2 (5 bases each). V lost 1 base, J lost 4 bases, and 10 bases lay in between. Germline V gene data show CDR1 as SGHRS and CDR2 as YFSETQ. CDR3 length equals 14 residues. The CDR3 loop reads CASSLYGGADTQYF. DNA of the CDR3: TGCGCCAGCAGCTTGTATGGGGGAGCAGATACGCAGTATTTT.

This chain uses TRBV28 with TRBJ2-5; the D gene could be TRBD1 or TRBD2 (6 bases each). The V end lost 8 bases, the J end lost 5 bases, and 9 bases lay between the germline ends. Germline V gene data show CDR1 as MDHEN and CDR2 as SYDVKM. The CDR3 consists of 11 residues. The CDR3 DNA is TGTGCCAGCCAGGGGAGGGAGACCCAGTACTTC. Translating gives CASQGRETQYF.

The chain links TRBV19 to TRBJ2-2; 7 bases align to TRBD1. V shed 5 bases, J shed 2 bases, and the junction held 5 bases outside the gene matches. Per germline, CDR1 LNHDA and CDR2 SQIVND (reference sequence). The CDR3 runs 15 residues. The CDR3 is CASSPGDSNTGELFF. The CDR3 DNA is TGTGCCAGTAGTCCCGGGGACAGTAACACCGGGGAGCTGTTTTTT.

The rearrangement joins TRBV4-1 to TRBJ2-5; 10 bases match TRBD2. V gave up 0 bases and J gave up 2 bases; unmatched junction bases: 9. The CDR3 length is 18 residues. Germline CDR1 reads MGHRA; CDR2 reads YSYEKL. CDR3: CASSQDRASGGRQETQYF. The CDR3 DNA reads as TGCGCCAGCAGCCAAGATCGGGCTAGCGGGGGACGGCAAGAGACCCAGTACTTC.

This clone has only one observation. CDR3 loop: CASSLDTVYEQYF. The CDR3 coding sequence is TGTGCCAGCAGCTTAGATACCGTATACGAGCAGTACTTC. The V call is TRBV11-2, the J call TRBJ2-7; D not certain. The V gene lost 0 bases and the J gene lost 4 bases, with 7 bases spanning the gap. The V gene's germline CDR1 is SGHAT and CDR2 FQNNGV. CDR3 length: 13 amino acids.

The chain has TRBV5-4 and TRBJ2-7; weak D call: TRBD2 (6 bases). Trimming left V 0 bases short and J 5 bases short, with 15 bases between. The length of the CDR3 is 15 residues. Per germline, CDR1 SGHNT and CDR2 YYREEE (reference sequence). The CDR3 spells CASSLALGLPHEQYF. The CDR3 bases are TGTGCCAGCAGCTTGGCCCTCGGACTACCGCACGAGCAGTACTTC. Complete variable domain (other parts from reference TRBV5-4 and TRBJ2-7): ETGVTQSPTHLIKTRGQQVTLRCSSQSGHNTVSWYQQALGQGPQFIFQYYREEENGRGNFPPRFSGLQFPNYSSELNVNALELDDSALYLCASSLALGLPHEQYFGPGTRLTVT.

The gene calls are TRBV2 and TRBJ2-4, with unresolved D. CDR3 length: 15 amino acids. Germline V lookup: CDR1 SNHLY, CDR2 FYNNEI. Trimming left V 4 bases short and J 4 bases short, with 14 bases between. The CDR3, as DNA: TGTGCCAGCAGTGCGGACCCGGCTTGGAAAAACATTCAGTACTTC. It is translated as CASSADPAWKNIQYF.

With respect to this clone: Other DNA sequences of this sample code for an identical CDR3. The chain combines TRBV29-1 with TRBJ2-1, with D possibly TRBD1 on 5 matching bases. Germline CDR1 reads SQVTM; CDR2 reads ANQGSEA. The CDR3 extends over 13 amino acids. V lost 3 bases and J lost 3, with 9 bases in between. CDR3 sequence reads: CSVDRASYNEQFF. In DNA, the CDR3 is TGCAGCGTTGACAGGGCAAGCTACAATGAGCAGTTCTTC.